One and the same sample provided the 16 T cell receptor beta chains below, sequenced in a study of cytotoxic CD8 clonotypes in ibrutinib-treated CLL (dated by TCRdb to about 2021). Library prep was done by the immunoSEQ multiplex PCR assay. TCRdb obtained this table from immuneACCESS and retained in-frame rearrangements with V and J assigned. These tables miss some clones; where compared with another copy, unresolved V genes account for less than half of the shortfall, and the remainder is unexplained. The sample includes 150,000 or so clones, with less than 85% observed a single time. The ten most abundant clones make up roughly 4.6% of the sample. The time point label here, explained by the study, means: 20 to 25 months on ibrutinib. The sequences come from PBMCs, collected after 24 months of ibrutinib treatment. Receptor source: a human donor with chronic lymphocytic leukemia.

This sequence joins TRBV6-5 and TRBJ2-1; D is perhaps TRBD1 (5 bases). CDR1 is MNHEY, CDR2 SVGAGI, per germline. CDR3 size: 13 residues. Trimming pared 1 base from V and 9 bases from J, leaving 10 bases between. DNA for the CDR3: TGTGCCAGCAGTTACTACCAGGGTACTGAGCAGTTCTTC. This encodes CASSYYQGTEQFF.

This clone has only a few counts. This chain links TRBV5-6 with TRBJ2-1; D possibly corresponds to TRBD2 (6 bases). This CDR3 has 14 residues. The ends were cut back, 7 bases at V and 0 bases at J, with 11 bases in the middle. The germline V gene encodes CDR1 SGHDT and CDR2 YYEEEE. The CDR3 protein is CASGGLSSYNEQFF. In nucleotides, the CDR3 is TGTGCCAGCGGGGGACTTAGCTCCTACAATGAGCAGTTCTTC.

This sequence joins TRBV6-5 and TRBJ1-2; D is ambiguous. The V end was cut by 8 bases, the J end by 4 bases, with 17 bases between. The CDR3 sequence is 14 residues long. The germline V gene encodes CDR1 MNHEY and CDR2 SVGAGI. DNA for the CDR3: TGTGCCAGCTCGAAAAGCGCTGGGAGCTATGGCTACACCTTC. It specifies CASSKSAGSYGYTF.

V usage is TRBV14 and J usage is TRBJ2-1; D ambiguous. V was cut by 4 bases and J by 9 bases, with 13 bases left in between. The CDR3 spans 13 residues. Germline-derived CDR1 and CDR2 are SGHDN and FVKESK. In DNA form, the CDR3 reads TGTGCCAGCAGCCTACCGAGGCACCCTGAGCAGTTCTTC. It codes for CASSLPRHPEQFF.

This clone was seen only once. This sequence joins TRBV4-2 and TRBJ2-7, with D possibly being TRBD2 (5 bases). The CDR3 spans 15 residues. Germline CDR1 LGHNA, CDR2 YNFKEQ. Deletions cut 2 bases from V and 3 bases from J, with 14 bases between. DNA for the CDR3: TGTGCCAGCAGCCAATACGAGGGTGCGGGCTACGAGCAGTACTTC. Translated: CASSQYEGAGYEQYF.

The V gene is TRBV28, the J gene TRBJ2-5; D ambiguous. Germline V gives CDR1 MDHEN, CDR2 SYDVKM. There are 13 residues in the CDR3. V was cut by 5 bases and J by 1 base, with 8 bases left in between. The CDR3 coding sequence is TGTGCCAGCAGTCGCCTTCTCCAAGAGACCCAGTACTTC. Translated, it gives CASSRLLQETQYF.

This chain uses TRBV11-2 with TRBJ2-7, with 9 bases matching TRBD1. In germline, CDR1 is SGHAT, CDR2 FQNNGV. This CDR3 contains 14 residues. Trimming took 3 bases from V and 2 from J; bases not matched to a gene: 2. CDR3 sequence: CASSFGTGPYEQYF. CDR3 in DNA: TGTGCCAGCAGCTTCGGGACAGGGCCCTACGAGCAGTACTTC.

The chain recombines TRBV10-3 with TRBJ2-1; possibly TRBD1 for D (6 bases). Germline V gene lookup returns CDR1 ENHRY and CDR2 SYGVKD. V lost 3 bases and J 6 bases, leaving 15 bases between the germline ends. The CDR3 has 15 residues. DNA of the CDR3: TGTGCCATCAGTGACTCGGGACAACTCGTCAATGAGCAGTTCTTC. Translated: CAISDSGQLVNEQFF.

The chain carries TRBV6-6 and TRBJ1-1, with D hard to call. This CDR3 contains 13 residues. Germline values: CDR1 MNHNY, CDR2 SVGAGI (reference sequence). V was shortened by 6 bases and J by 3 bases, with 11 bases between the two germline ends. In nucleotides, the CDR3 is TGTGCCAGCAGCCCCCGGGAACACACTGAAGCTTTCTTT. Translating gives CASSPREHTEAFF.

This chain connects TRBV18 to TRBJ2-3; the match to TRBD1 covers 7 bases. The CDR3 runs 15 residues. CDR1 is KGHSH, CDR2 LQKENI, per germline. With 5 bases clipped from V and 0 bases from J, the junction kept 5 bases outside the gene matches. DNA of the CDR3: TGTGCCAGCTCATCCCGCAGGGGGAGCACAGATACGCAGTATTTT. Its translation is CASSSRRGSTDTQYF.

The chain employs TRBV29-1 and TRBJ1-1, with D maybe TRBD1 (5 bases). Germline CDR1 and CDR2: SQVTM and ANQGSEA. V was pared by 6 bases and J by 5 bases, with 16 bases between. The CDR3 is made up of 13 amino acids. CDR3 bases: TGCAGCGTCCCCGGGGCGCGGTGGACTGAAGCTTTCTTT. It translates to CSVPGARWTEAFF.

The chain has TRBV2 and TRBJ2-5, with D uncertain. With 5 bases removed from V and 5 bases from J, the gap between germline ends came to 9 bases. Germline V gene data show CDR1 as SNHLY and CDR2 as FYNNEI. This CDR3 comprises 12 residues. The DNA for the CDR3 is TGTGCCAGCAGTAAAGGCAGGGAGACCCAGTACTTC. Amino acids: CASSKGRETQYF.

The V gene is TRBV18, the J gene TRBJ2-2; TRBD1 matches at 10 bases. V trimming: 0 bases; J trimming: 5 bases; junction bases outside the gene matches: 0. This CDR3 has 15 residues. Germline V lookup: CDR1 KGHSH, CDR2 LQKENI. CDR3 protein: CASSPPGQGTGELFF. The CDR3 nucleotides read TGTGCCAGCTCACCACCGGGACAGGGGACCGGGGAGCTGTTTTTT.

V usage is TRBV5-6 and J usage is TRBJ2-7, with D perhaps TRBD1 or TRBD2 (6 bases each). The length of the CDR3 is 14 residues. The V gene's germline CDR1 is SGHDT and CDR2 YYEEEE. Trimming took 1 base from V and 1 from J, leaving 9 bases between them. CDR3: CASSLRGLSYEQYF. As DNA, the CDR3 is TGTGCCAGCAGCTTGCGGGGGCTGTCCTACGAGCAGTACTTC. Full variable domain (outside the CDR3, taken from reference TRBV5-6 and TRBJ2-7): DAGVTQSPTHLIKTRGQQVTLRCSPKSGHDTVSWYQQALGQGPQFIFQYYEEEERQRGNFPDRFSGHQFPNYSSELNVNALLLGDSALYLCASSLRGLSYEQYFGPGTRLTVT.

The rearrangement joins TRBV7-7 to TRBJ1-3; D gene uncertain. Trimming removed 2 bases at V and 0 bases at J, with 2 bases between. Germline loops: CDR1 SSHAT, CDR2 FNYEAQ (reference sequence). The CDR3 has 13 amino acids. In DNA, the CDR3 is TGTGCCAGCAGCTTAAACTCTGGAAACACCATATATTTT. Encoded protein: CASSLNSGNTIYF.

This clone has just one count. The rearrangement joins TRBV18 to TRBJ1-5; a possible D gene is TRBD1 (5 bases). The CDR3 has 13 residues. Between the trimmed V and J ends, which lost 5 bases and 6 bases, there was a span of 11 bases. Germline CDR1 KGHSH, CDR2 LQKENI. CDR3 in DNA: TGTGCCAGCTCATTGGGGGAGGGTCAGCCCCAGCATTTT. Translated, it gives CASSLGEGQPQHF.